The clone carrying this T cell receptor (beta chain) was counted a few times. The antigen remains undetermined. The source of the sample is a study of CD8 T cells in ankylosing spondylitis. With V trimmed by 5 bases and J by 7 bases, 6 bases remained unmatched. The CDR3 consists of 14 residues. Germline V gives CDR1 MNHNS, CDR2 SASEGT. Molecular-barcoded quantitative 5'-RACE produced these TCR beta libraries. TCRdb reprocessed the 5' RACE reads via MiXCR and lists one record per CDR3 protein. The repertoire holds about 360,000 distinct CDR3 sequences, with 20% as singletons. Study results and caveats: There were earlier reports of some motif variants in reactive arthritis synovial fluid and blood.

The chain uses TRBV6-1 and TRBJ1-4; 8 nucleotides match TRBD1. The TCR comes from a male donor with ankylosing spondylitis or in good health (not recorded which). The sequencing sample was made of blood, either unsorted or a sorted T cell fraction (not recorded which). DNA of the CDR3: TGTGCCAGCAGTCCCCAGGGGGCGGGTGAAAAACTGTTTTTT. This gives the protein CASSPQGAGEKLFF.